The rows below give T cell receptor beta chains drawn from one sample of a study of technical replicates of blood from several donors. Produced via immunoSEQ multiplex PCR; TCRdb's table is partial and in-frame only. The sample carries some 14,000 clones, roughly four fifths recorded once. Material: PBMCs. The receptors stem from a human donor in good health. CDR3s include the opening cysteine and the closing phenylalanine or tryptophan. D genes are given only for firm matches. Clone size is shown for a subset of rows, as once, few, many or a class of expanded clone.

clone size,J gene,V gene,D gene,CDR3 length,CDR3 protein,CDR3 DNA
few,TRBJ1-3,TRBV6-6,NA,14,CASSQQGSGNTIYF,TGTGCCAGCAGTCAACAGGGTTCGGGAAACACCATATATTTT
few,TRBJ2-5,TRBV11-2,TRBD2,16,CASSLEEGLGVATQYF,TGTGCCAGCAGCTTAGAAGAGGGACTAGGAGTAGCGACCCAGTACTTC
NA,TRBJ2-6,TRBV18,TRBD1,20,CASSPSPTGTGGAGANVLTF,TGTGCCAGCTCACCGTCACCTACCGGGACAGGGGGGGCTGGGGCCAACGTCCTGACTTTC
NA,TRBJ2-6,TRBV27,TRBD1,18,CASSRPGQGHVGANVLTF,TGTGCCAGCAGTAGGCCGGGACAGGGGCATGTGGGGGCCAACGTCCTGACTTTC
NA,TRBJ2-2,TRBV4-2,TRBD2,16,CASSQRGRGDTGELFF,TGTGCCAGCAGCCAACGCGGGAGGGGCGACACCGGGGAGCTGTTTTTT
NA,TRBJ2-6,TRBV18,NA,16,CASSHGTDSGANVLTF,TGTGCCAGCTCACACGGGACTGATTCTGGGGCCAACGTCCTGACTTTC
NA,TRBJ2-3,TRBV10-3,TRBD2,15,CAISESTSGSDTQYF,TGTGCCATCAGTGAGTCGACTAGCGGGAGTGATACGCAGTATTTT
NA,TRBJ2-1,TRBV11-2,NA,16,CASSLGWAPSRNEQFF,TGTGCCAGCAGCTTAGGTTGGGCCCCTAGCCGCAATGAGCAGTTCTTC
NA,TRBJ2-2,TRBV7-6,TRBD2,16,CASSLGVSGTTGELFF,TGTGCCAGCAGCTTAGGGGTTAGCGGGACTACCGGGGAGCTGTTTTTT
NA,TRBJ1-3,TRBV2,NA,14,CASGLDYSGNTIYF,TGTGCCAGCGGGCTGGACTACTCTGGAAACACCATATATTTT
NA,TRBJ1-5,TRBV19,NA,15,CASKIREEGNQPQHF,TGTGCCAGTAAGATAAGGGAGGAGGGCAATCAGCCCCAGCATTTT
NA,TRBJ2-1,TRBV11-3,TRBD2,15,CASSLGLAAYNEQFF,TGTGCCAGCAGCCTGGGACTAGCGGCATACAATGAGCAGTTCTTC
few,TRBJ1-1,TRBV7-6,TRBD1,16,CASSFGTGGMNTEAFF,TGTGCCAGCAGCTTTGGGACAGGGGGCATGAACACTGAAGCTTTCTTT
NA,TRBJ1-5,TRBV30,NA,15,CAWSRTEGYNQPQHF,TGTGCCTGGAGTAGGACAGAGGGATACAATCAGCCCCAGCATTTT
NA,TRBJ1-1,TRBV6-5,TRBD1,10,CASSNRGILF,TGTGCCAGCAGTAACAGGGGTATACTCTTT
NA,TRBJ1-5,TRBV27,NA,16,CASSLSGTHSNQPQHF,TGTGCCAGCAGTTTATCTGGGACACATAGCAATCAGCCCCAGCATTTT
NA,TRBJ2-7,TRBV6-1,TRBD1,15,CASSNYDRGGYEQYF,TGTGCCAGCAGTAATTATGACAGGGGTGGCTACGAGCAGTACTTC
NA,TRBJ2-5,TRBV28,TRBD2,16,CASSSPVAGLSETQYF,TGTGCCAGCAGCTCCCCCGTAGCGGGATTGAGTGAGACCCAGTACTTC
NA,TRBJ2-1,TRBV6-4,TRBD2,15,CASSVRLAGDHEQFF,TGTGCCAGCAGTGTGAGACTAGCGGGAGACCATGAGCAGTTCTTC
NA,TRBJ2-7,TRBV5-1,TRBD1,15,CASMPLGTGGYEQYF,TGCGCCAGTATGCCTTTAGGGACAGGGGGATACGAGCAGTACTTC
once,TRBJ2-7,TRBV4-1,NA,15,CASSQDRGPYYEQYF,TGCGCCAGCAGCCAAGATAGGGGCCCTTACTACGAGCAGTACTTC
NA,TRBJ2-7,TRBV5-1,NA,14,CASSLAAETREQYF,TGCGCCAGCAGCTTGGCTGCGGAGACCCGCGAGCAGTACTTC
NA,TRBJ1-5,TRBV21-1,NA,15,CASSKDGGPNQPQHF,TGTGCCAGCAGCAAAGACGGGGGGCCGAATCAGCCCCAGCATTTT
NA,TRBJ2-3,TRBV7-9,NA,14,CASSLTGGTDTQYF,TGTGCCAGCAGCTTAACGGGAGGCACAGATACGCAGTATTTT
NA,TRBJ2-1,TRBV7-9,TRBD2,15,CASSAGLAGENEQFF,TGTGCCAGCAGCGCCGGACTAGCGGGAGAAAATGAGCAGTTCTTC
NA,TRBJ2-7,TRBV7-9,TRBD2,15,CASSLGLGPTYEQYF,TGTGCCAGCAGCTTGGGACTAGGACCTACCTACGAGCAGTACTTC
NA,TRBJ2-3,TRBV27,TRBD1,15,CASGGQGDSTDTQYF,TGTGCCAGCGGGGGTCAGGGGGATAGCACAGATACGCAGTATTTT
NA,TRBJ1-1,TRBV6-5,TRBD1,15,CASSNRQGSNTEAFF,TGTGCCAGCAGTAACCGACAGGGGTCGAACACTGAAGCTTTCTTT
NA,TRBJ2-5,TRBV2,TRBD2,15,CASSAGLAAQETQYF,TGTGCCAGCAGTGCGGGACTAGCGGCCCAAGAGACCCAGTACTTC
NA,TRBJ2-2,TRBV29-1,NA,12,CSVSRNTGELFF,TGCAGCGTCTCGAGGAACACCGGGGAGCTGTTTTTT
NA,TRBJ2-2,TRBV6-5,NA,15,CASSYSQGNTGELFF,TGTGCCAGCAGTTACTCGCAGGGAAACACCGGGGAGCTGTTTTTT
NA,TRBJ1-3,TRBV5-1,TRBD1,17,CASSFGGRGDSGNTIYF,TGCGCCAGCAGCTTCGGTGGCAGGGGGGACTCTGGAAACACCATATATTTT
NA,TRBJ2-1,TRBV5-1,TRBD1,15,CASSLGTALHNEQFF,TGCGCCAGCAGCCTCGGGACAGCTCTACATAATGAGCAGTTCTTC
once,TRBJ1-1,TRBV27,TRBD1,14,CASWDRVTNTEAFF,TGTGCCAGCTGGGACAGGGTTACGAACACTGAAGCTTTCTTT
NA,TRBJ1-5,TRBV7-6,NA,15,CASSLAPGENQPQHF,TGTGCCAGCAGCTTAGCCCCAGGGGAGAATCAGCCCCAGCATTTT
NA,TRBJ2-4,TRBV6-1,TRBD1,20,CASSDAHGTVGSLAKNIQYF,TGTGCCAGCAGTGATGCACACGGGACAGTGGGATCATTAGCCAAAAACATTCAGTACTTC
NA,TRBJ2-1,TRBV5-1,NA,12,CASSLGGREQFF,TGCGCCAGCAGCTTGGGGGGCCGAGAGCAGTTCTTC
NA,TRBJ2-3,TRBV7-2,NA,14,CASSNFLPQDTQYF,TGTGCCAGCAGCAATTTTTTACCACAAGATACGCAGTATTTT
once,TRBJ2-2,TRBV10-3,NA,15,CAISESWAGTGELFF,TGTGCCATCAGTGAGTCCTGGGCGGGCACCGGGGAGCTGTTTTTT
once,TRBJ1-2,TRBV5-4,NA,15,CASSLIRGGFYGYTF,TGTGCCAGCAGCTTGATTAGGGGGGGATTCTATGGCTACACCTTC
NA,TRBJ2-3,TRBV11-2,NA,12,CASSLAYDTQYF,TGTGCCAGCAGCTTAGCTTATGATACGCAGTATTTT
NA,TRBJ2-3,TRBV9,TRBD2,17,CASSEPFRLAGTDTQYF,TGTGCCAGCAGCGAGCCCTTCAGACTAGCGGGAACAGATACGCAGTATTTT
NA,TRBJ2-1,TRBV5-4,TRBD2,17,CASSSGSTSGRLNEQFF,TGTGCCAGCAGCTCGGGGTCTACTAGCGGGAGATTGAATGAGCAGTTCTTC